These T cell receptor beta chains were read from a single sample in a study of blood T cells in healthy people across ages. TCRdb reanalysed the 5' RACE reads using MiXCR and keeps one entry per CDR3 protein. The sample consists of more than 900,000 distinct CDR3 sequences, approximately 26% of them appearing once. The same sample was also studied in work on T cells of mothers and their children.

Sample: blood. The receptors come from a girl aged 2 to 9 in good health. The CDR3 runs from the conserved cysteine through the conserved F or W.

CDR3 | V
CASSLDRGFGTAEKLFF | TRBV7-9
CASSLGSGTSGTQYF | TRBV11-2
CATGDSKNIQYF | TRBV24-1
CASSFGGTSDTQYF | TRBV12-3/TRBV12-4
CASSPRDWPDAQYF | TRBV13
CASSQEAGGNTEAFF | TRBV3-1
CASTRTSGGLQETQYF | TRBV9
CASSQVLGGDRSQNIQYF | TRBV4-3
CSASRLAGALAKNIQYF | TRBV20-1
CASSPDLGAYEQYF | TRBV7-9
CASSRSSGQSSYNEQFF | TRBV3-1
CASSTTTENTEAFF | TRBV7-9
CAISESDILSYEQYF | TRBV10-3
CASSFGLEGYNEQFF | TRBV5-1
CASSVGQGRRETQYF | TRBV9
CASSFRGRAIDEQYF | TRBV28
CASSPTGNSGNTIYF | TRBV5-1
CASSTLSGTGFNEQFF | TRBV5-1
CASSYRRPRGAETQYF | TRBV7-2
CASSIGTRGSYEQYF | TRBV28
CSVESAGGLTEAFF | TRBV29-1
CAISPGEHYGYTF | TRBV10-3
CASGYPDRGNSPLHF | TRBV7-2
CSAKVGTGVTEAFF | TRBV20-1
CASPIAEDAEAMLFF | TRBV21-1
CASSLRREGLASMAGELFF | TRBV7-8
CASSSLGVQGEKLFF | TRBV11-2
CASGTRTSGDNEQFF | TRBV6-2/TRBV6-3
CAISEGDRTYEQYF | TRBV10-3
CSVGLWRDPGPYNEQFF | TRBV29-1
CSARGWASGHSYEQYF | TRBV20-1
CASSYLSGNRMNEQFF | TRBV27
CASSSPGTTYGYTF | TRBV7-9
CASSLPSGGTYEQYF | TRBV3-1
CASSRLAGPSNEQFF | TRBV7-7
CASSWEGRNTGELFF | TRBV5-1
CASSGTTSAEQFF | TRBV5-1
CASSLAHGNEQFF | TRBV7-2
CASSWSGGRVNEQFF | TRBV5-1
CASSQSPSPYVSYEQYF | TRBV4-1
CASSLGGEDEKLFF | TRBV28
CSVGGKVDQPQHF | TRBV20-1
CASSLDRGVNEAFF | TRBV7-8
CASSLNREEADTQYF | TRBV6-6
CASRPPGTLNSYEQYF | TRBV27
CSADRPSGRICLYTGELFF | TRBV20-1
CATSRVAGGGYTQYF | TRBV15
CSASGLGGETQYF | TRBV20-1
CSASPYVAPSGNTIYF | TRBV20-1
CSATEWGAGRETQYF | TRBV20-1
CSARVGDSMGEQYF | TRBV20-1
CASTETANLNTEAFF | TRBV6-6
CASSLINEKLFF | TRBV4-1
CASTSPWHQTYEQYF | TRBV6-1
CASSAYETYEQYF | TRBV2